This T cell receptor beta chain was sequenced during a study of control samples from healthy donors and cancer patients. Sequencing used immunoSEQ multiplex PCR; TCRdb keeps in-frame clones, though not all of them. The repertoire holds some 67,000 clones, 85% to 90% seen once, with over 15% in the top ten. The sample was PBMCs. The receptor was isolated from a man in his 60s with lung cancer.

For the CDR3, the DNA is TGTGCCAGCAGTGACTCGAGGAGGGGACCCCTCCACTTT. Translation gives CASSDSRRGPLHF. V gene TRBV6-4 combines with J gene TRBJ1-6, with a tentative D call TRBD1 (5 bases). Germline V gene lookup returns CDR1 MRHNA and CDR2 SNTAGT. The V end was cut by 0 bases, the J end by 12 bases, with 9 bases between. The CDR3 length is 13 residues.